This TCR beta chain was captured in a study of cytomegalovirus exposure and HLA in healthy donors. Overall study findings and caveats: The study listed some 160 cytomegalovirus-associated TCR beta chains. It was confirmed in vitro that a few of the CMV-associated chains were specific for CMV antigens. The tendency of first-cohort TCR clusters to co-occur in the 90 to 150 validation repertoires was the finding of a later analysis.

A word on this clone: Its antigen is unidentified.

While the first cohort had 600 to 750 subjects, the donors belonged to the separate validation cohort of over a hundred subjects. CDR1 and CDR2 from the germline V gene are LGHNA and YSLEER. With 3 bases removed from V and 7 bases from J, the gap between germline ends came to 14 bases. The CDR3 length is 14 residues. Clones were sequenced by immunoSEQ multiplex PCR, and TCRdb holds only the in-frame ones, with some missing. The table lists a few hundred thousand clones, roughly 90% of them singletons. The sequence came from a woman aged 18-30 years in good health and CMV-seronegative. Sequencing used PBMCs. The V gene is TRBV4-3, the J gene TRBJ2-3; the D is unclear. This CDR3 is CASSQERLANTQYF. The DNA for the CDR3 is TGCGCCAGCAGCCAGGAAAGACTGGCGAATACGCAGTATTTT.